This T cell receptor beta chain was sequenced in a study of cytomegalovirus exposure and HLA in healthy donors. Background on the study: The roughly 130 validation repertoires, a later analysis reported, used the same platform as the approximately 730 repertoires from the first cohort.

Sequencing used immunoSEQ multiplex PCR; TCRdb keeps in-frame clones, though not all of them. The table lists about 120,000 clones, roughly 84% of them singletons. Broader study findings: In vitro confirmation showed three CMV-associated chains to be CMV antigen specific. The study put roughly 160 TCR beta chains on its list as cytomegalovirus-associated.

Of note for this clone: As yet, its antigen is unknown.

The CDR3 covers 15 residues. The V gene end was trimmed by 8 bases and the J gene end by 3 bases; junction bases not matched to a gene: 9. The germline V gene encodes CDR1 SNHLY and CDR2 FYNNEI. The chain is built from TRBV2 and TRBJ2-2, with 7 bases aligning to TRBD2. Sequences were obtained from PBMCs. The TCR sequence derives from a woman younger than 45 in good health and CMV-seronegative. The CDR3 spells CASVPASGYTGELFF. As DNA, the CDR3 is TGTGCCAGCGTGCCGGCTAGCGGTTACACCGGGGAGCTGTTTTTT.